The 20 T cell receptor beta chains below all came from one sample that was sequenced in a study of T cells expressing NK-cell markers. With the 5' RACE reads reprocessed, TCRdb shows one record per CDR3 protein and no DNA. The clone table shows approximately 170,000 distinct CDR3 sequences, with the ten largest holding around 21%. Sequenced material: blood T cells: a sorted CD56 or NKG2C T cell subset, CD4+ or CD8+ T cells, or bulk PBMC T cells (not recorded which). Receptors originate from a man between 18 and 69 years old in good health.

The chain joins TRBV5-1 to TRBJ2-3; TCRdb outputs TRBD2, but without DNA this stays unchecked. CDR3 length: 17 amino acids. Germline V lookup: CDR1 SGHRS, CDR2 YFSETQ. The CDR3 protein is CASSQRSSGGAEDTQYF.

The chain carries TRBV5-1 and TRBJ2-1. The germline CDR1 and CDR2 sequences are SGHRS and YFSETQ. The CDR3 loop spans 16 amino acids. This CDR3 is CASSLPERGSYNEQFF.

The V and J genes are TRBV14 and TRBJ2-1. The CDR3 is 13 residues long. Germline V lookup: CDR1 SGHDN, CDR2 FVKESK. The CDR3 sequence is CASSKDTYNEQFF.

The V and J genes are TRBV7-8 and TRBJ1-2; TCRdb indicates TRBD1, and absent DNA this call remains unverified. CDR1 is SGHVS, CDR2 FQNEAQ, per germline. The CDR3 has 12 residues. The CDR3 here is CASAGGHFGYTF.

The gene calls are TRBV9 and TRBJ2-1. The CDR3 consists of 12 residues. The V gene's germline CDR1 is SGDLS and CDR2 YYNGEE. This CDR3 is CASGSSYNEQFF.

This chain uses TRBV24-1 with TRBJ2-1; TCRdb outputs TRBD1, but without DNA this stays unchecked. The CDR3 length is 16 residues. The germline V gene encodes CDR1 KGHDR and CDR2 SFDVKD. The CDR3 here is CATSDSDRGPYNEQFF.

CDR3 amino acids: CASGTVSTDTQYF. The chain is built from TRBV19 and TRBJ2-3; as DNA is missing, the TRBD1 call by TCRdb cannot be tested. In germline, CDR1 is LNHDA, CDR2 SQIVND (reference sequence). The length of the CDR3 is 13 residues. The full variable domain, with the rest looked up from reference TRBV19 and TRBJ2-3, is DGGITQSPKYLFRKEGQNVTLSCEQNLNHDAMYWYRQDPGQGLRLIYYSQIVNDFQKGDIAEGYSVSREKKESFPLTVTSAQKNPTAFYLCASGTVSTDTQYFGPGTRLTVL.

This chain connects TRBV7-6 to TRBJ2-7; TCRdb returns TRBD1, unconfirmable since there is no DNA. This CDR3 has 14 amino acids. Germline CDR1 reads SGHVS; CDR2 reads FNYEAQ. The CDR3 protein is CASSPQGAVFEQYF.

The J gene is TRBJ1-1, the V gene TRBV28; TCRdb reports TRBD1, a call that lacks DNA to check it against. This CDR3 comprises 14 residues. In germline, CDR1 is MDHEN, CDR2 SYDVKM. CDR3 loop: CASSVDRADTEAFF.

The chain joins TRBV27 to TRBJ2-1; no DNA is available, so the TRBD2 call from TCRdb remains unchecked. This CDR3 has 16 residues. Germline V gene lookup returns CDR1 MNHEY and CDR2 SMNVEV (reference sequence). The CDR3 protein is CASSVGTSGGYNEQFF.

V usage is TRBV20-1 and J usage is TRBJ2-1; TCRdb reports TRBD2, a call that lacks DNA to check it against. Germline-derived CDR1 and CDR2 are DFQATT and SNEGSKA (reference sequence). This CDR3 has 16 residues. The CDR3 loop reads CSARDILTSGYNEQFF.

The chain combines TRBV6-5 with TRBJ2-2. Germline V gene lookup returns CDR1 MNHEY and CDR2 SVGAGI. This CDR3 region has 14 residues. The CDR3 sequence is CASSYSIASGELFF.

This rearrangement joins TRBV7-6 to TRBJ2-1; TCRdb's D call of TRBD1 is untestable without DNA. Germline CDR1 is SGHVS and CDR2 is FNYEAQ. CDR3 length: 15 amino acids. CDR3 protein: CASSQTPDGNNEQFF. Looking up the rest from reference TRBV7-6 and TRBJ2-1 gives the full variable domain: GAGVSQSPRYKVTKRGQDVALRCDPISGHVSLYWYRQALGQGPEFLTYFNYEAQQDKSGLPNDRFSAERPEGSISTLTIQRTEQRDSAMYRCASSQTPDGNNEQFFGPGTRLTVL.

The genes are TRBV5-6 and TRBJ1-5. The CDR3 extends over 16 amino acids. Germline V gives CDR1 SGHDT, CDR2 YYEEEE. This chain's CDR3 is CASSLDAAGPNQPQHF.

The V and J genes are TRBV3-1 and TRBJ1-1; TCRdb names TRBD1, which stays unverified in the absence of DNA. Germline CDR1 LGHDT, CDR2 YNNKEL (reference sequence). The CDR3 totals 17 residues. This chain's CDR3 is CASSLASGVRENTEAFF.

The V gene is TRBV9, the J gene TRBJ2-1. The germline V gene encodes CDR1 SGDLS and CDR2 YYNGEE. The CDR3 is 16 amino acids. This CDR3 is CASSALIEVGDNEQFF.

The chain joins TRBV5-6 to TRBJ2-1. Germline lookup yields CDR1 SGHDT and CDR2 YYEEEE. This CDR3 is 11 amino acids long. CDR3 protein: CASQAYNEQFF.

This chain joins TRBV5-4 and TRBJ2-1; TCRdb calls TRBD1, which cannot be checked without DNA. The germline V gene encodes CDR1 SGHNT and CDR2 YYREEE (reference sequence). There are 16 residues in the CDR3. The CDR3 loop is CASSAPDYQVYNEQFF.

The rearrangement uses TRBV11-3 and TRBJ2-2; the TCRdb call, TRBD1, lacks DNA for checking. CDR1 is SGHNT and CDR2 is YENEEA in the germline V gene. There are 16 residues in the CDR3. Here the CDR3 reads CASSHRDRQNTGELFF. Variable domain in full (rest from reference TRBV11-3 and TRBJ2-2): EAGVVQSPRYKIIEKKQPVAFWCNPISGHNTLYWYLQNLGQGPELLIRYENEEAVDDSQLPKDRFSAERLKGVDSTLKIQPAELGDSAVYLCASSHRDRQNTGELFFGEGSRLTVL.

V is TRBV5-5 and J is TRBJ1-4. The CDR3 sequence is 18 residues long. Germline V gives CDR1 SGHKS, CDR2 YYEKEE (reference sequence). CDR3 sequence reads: CASTSLVRGRWADEKLFF.